The present T cell receptor beta chain was sequenced within a study of blood T cell repertoires in COVID-19. Study in general: From T cells, B-cell-depleted T cells, or PBMCs came the material, which was cDNA or gDNA.

TCRdb's table, derived via immunoSEQ multiplex PCR, lists solely in-frame clones and lacks some. The repertoire has some 180,000 clones, 84% of them found once; the top ten carry less than 3%. This clone was counted a single time. CDR3 size: 11 residues. V was trimmed by 6 bases and J by 6 bases, leaving 8 bases between them. Germline lookup yields CDR1 MNHEY and CDR2 SVGAGI. The receptor's source is a woman over 75 with COVID-19, enrolled during active disease. Sequenced input: peripheral blood. The gene calls are TRBV6-5 and TRBJ1-1; D remains ambiguous. The CDR3 sequence is CASRQLAEAFF. DNA for the CDR3: TGTGCCAGCAGGCAGTTGGCTGAAGCTTTCTTT.